This T cell receptor (beta chain) derives from a study of cytomegalovirus exposure and HLA in healthy donors. Findings and caveats of the study: The study had only CMV serostatus as immune exposure information. Later on, an analysis tied approximately 17,000 TCR beta sequences to HLA alleles at 0.05 false discovery rate.

This clone showed up just a few times. Its antigen is currently unknown. Primers included in the PCR were 60 Vbeta and 13 Jbeta primers. Sequencing used immunoSEQ multiplex PCR; TCRdb keeps in-frame clones, though not all of them. The sample consists of roughly 80,000 clones, 81% of them appearing once. V was cut by 6 bases and J by 7 bases, with 16 bases left in between. CDR1 and CDR2 from the germline V gene are LNHDA and SQIVND (reference sequence). The CDR3 runs 14 residues. The donors were healthy bone marrow donors. This sequence originates from a woman aged 25 to 39 in good health and CMV-seronegative. The material sequenced was PBMCs. V gene TRBV19 combines with J gene TRBJ1-5; D may be TRBD1 (6 bases). The DNA for the CDR3 is TGTGCCAGTAGCCTGGTGGGGGCTCGCCAGCCCCAGCATTTT. It yields the protein CASSLVGARQPQHF.